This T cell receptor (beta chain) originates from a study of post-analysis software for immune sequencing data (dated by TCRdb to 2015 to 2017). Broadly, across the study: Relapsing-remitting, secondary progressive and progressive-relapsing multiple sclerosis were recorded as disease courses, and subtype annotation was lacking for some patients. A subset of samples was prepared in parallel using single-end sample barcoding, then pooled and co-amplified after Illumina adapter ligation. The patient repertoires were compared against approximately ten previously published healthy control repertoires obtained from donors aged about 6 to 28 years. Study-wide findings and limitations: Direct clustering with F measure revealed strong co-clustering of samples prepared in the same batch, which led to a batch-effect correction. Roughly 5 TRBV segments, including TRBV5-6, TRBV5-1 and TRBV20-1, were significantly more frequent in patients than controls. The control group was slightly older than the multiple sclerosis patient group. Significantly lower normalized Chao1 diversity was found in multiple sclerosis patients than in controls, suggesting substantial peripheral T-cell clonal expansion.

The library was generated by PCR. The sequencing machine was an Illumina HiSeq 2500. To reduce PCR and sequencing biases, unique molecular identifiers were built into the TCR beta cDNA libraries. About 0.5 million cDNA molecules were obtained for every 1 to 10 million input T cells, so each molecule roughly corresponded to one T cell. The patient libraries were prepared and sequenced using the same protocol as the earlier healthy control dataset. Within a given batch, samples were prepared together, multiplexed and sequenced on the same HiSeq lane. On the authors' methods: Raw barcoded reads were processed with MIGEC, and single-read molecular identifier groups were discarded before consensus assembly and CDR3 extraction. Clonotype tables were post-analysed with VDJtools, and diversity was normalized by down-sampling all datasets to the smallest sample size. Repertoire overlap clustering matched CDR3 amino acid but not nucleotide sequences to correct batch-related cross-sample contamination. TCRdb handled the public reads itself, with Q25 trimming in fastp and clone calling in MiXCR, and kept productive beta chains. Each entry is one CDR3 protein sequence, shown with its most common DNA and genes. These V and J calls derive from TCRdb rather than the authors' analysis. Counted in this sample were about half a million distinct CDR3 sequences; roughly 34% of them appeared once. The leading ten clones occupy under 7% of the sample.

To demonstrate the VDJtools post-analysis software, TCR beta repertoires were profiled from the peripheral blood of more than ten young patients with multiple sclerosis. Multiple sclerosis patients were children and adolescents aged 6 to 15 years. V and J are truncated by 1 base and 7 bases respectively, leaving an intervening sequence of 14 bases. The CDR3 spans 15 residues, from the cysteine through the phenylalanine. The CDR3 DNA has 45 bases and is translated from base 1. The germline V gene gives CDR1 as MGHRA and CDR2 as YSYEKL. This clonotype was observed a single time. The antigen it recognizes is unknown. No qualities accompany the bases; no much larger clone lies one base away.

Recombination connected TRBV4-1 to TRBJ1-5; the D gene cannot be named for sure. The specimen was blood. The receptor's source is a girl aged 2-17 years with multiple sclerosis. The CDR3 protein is CASSQAPLNNQPQHF. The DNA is TGCGCCAGCAGCCAAGCCCCCCTCAACAACCAGCCCCAGCATTTT.